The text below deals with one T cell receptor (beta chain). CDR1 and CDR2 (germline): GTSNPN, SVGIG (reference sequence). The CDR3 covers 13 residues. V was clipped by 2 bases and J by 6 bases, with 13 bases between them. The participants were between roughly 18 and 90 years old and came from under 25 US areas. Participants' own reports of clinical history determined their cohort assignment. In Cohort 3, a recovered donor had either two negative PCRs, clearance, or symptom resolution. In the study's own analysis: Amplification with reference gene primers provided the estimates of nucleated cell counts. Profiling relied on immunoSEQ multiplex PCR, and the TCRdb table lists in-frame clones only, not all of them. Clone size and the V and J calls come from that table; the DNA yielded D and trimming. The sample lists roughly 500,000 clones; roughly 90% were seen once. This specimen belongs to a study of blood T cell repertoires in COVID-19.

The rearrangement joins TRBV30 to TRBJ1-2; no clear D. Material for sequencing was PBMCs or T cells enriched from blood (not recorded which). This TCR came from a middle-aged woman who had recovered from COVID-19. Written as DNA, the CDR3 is TGTGCCTGGAGTCACATGTCTCTGGATGGCTACACCTTC. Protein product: CAWSHMSLDGYTF.